This is a list of T cell receptor beta chains from one sample in a study of blood T cells in healthy people across ages. TCRdb fed the 5' RACE reads into MiXCR, producing one record per CDR3 protein. The profile covers 800,000 to 950,000 distinct CDR3 sequences, with about 27% appearing a single time and approximately 10% taken by the ten largest. The sample was also reused in another study, on T cells of mothers and their children.

Sequences were obtained from blood. The receptor set was obtained from a woman between 35 and 50 years old in good health. Each CDR3 is given with its conserved first and last residue. A D gene is named only where the DNA matches it firmly. Expanded clones are given a class, and other clones once, few, many or no size at all.

abundance: NA
v_gene: TRBV6-2/TRBV6-3
d_gene: NA
j_gene: TRBJ1-5
CDR3nt: TGTGCCAGCAGTTACACGAGACAGACTTATCAGCCCCAGCATTTT
CDR3aa: CASSYTRQTYQPQHF

abundance: few
v_gene: TRBV5-6
d_gene: NA
j_gene: TRBJ2-3
CDR3nt: TGTGCCAGCAGCTTGTCTACAGGGACGGGGACAGATACGCAGTATTTT
CDR3aa: CASSLSTGTGTDTQYF

abundance: NA
v_gene: TRBV28
d_gene: NA
j_gene: TRBJ1-6
CDR3nt: TGTGCGACGGGGTCGTTCTCCTATAATTCACCCCTCCACTTT
CDR3aa: CATGSFSYNSPLHF

abundance: many
v_gene: TRBV9
d_gene: NA
j_gene: TRBJ1-2
CDR3nt: TGTGCCAGCAGCACATTGGACCGGGCCGTGGGCTACACCTTC
CDR3aa: CASSTLDRAVGYTF

abundance: few
v_gene: TRBV21-1
d_gene: NA
j_gene: TRBJ2-7
CDR3nt: TGTGCCAGCAGCAAAGGGGGACTAGTTTGCGAGCAGTACTTC
CDR3aa: CASSKGGLVCEQYF

abundance: NA
v_gene: TRBV27
d_gene: NA
j_gene: TRBJ2-3
CDR3nt: TGTGCCAGCAGTTTAATTACGCAGTATTTT
CDR3aa: CASSLITQYF

abundance: many
v_gene: TRBV5-1
d_gene: TRBD1
j_gene: TRBJ1-2
CDR3nt: TGCGCCAGCAGCTTGTTGGGACAGGGATTAAACTATGGCTACACCTTC
CDR3aa: CASSLLGQGLNYGYTF

abundance: NA
v_gene: TRBV6-1
d_gene: NA
j_gene: TRBJ2-5
CDR3nt: TGTGCCAGCAGTGGGACACTAGAAGAGACCCAGTACTTC
CDR3aa: CASSGTLEETQYF

abundance: many
v_gene: TRBV7-2
d_gene: NA
j_gene: TRBJ1-2
CDR3nt: TGTGCCAGCAGCCCAGCCCCGAGTCGGGCTGGGGACTATGGCTACACCTTC
CDR3aa: CASSPAPSRAGDYGYTF

abundance: NA
v_gene: TRBV29-1
d_gene: NA
j_gene: TRBJ2-2
CDR3nt: TGCAGCGTTTCTGCCGGGGTCGACACCGGGGAGCTGTTTTTT
CDR3aa: CSVSAGVDTGELFF

abundance: many
v_gene: TRBV9
d_gene: TRBD2
j_gene: TRBJ2-7
CDR3nt: TGTGCCAGCAGCGTAGGTCGGACTAGCGTATACGAGCAGTACTTC
CDR3aa: CASSVGRTSVYEQYF

abundance: NA
v_gene: TRBV6-2/TRBV6-3
d_gene: NA
j_gene: TRBJ2-1
CDR3nt: TGTGCCAGCAGTTACTCACTGTACAGACCTAATGAGCAGTTCTTC
CDR3aa: CASSYSLYRPNEQFF

abundance: NA
v_gene: TRBV20-1
d_gene: NA
j_gene: TRBJ2-5
CDR3nt: TGCAGTGCTGGAACAGGGCCCCTGCCCCAAGAGACCCAGTACTTC
CDR3aa: CSAGTGPLPQETQYF

abundance: many
v_gene: TRBV7-6
d_gene: NA
j_gene: TRBJ2-3
CDR3nt: TGTGCCAGCAGCCATACGGGAGATACGCAGTATTTT
CDR3aa: CASSHTGDTQYF

abundance: many
v_gene: TRBV28
d_gene: TRBD1
j_gene: TRBJ2-7
CDR3nt: TGTGCCAGCAGTCCCCCGGGCAGGGGGATCTACGAGCAGTACTTC
CDR3aa: CASSPPGRGIYEQYF

abundance: few
v_gene: TRBV6-1
d_gene: NA
j_gene: TRBJ2-7
CDR3nt: TGTGCCAGCTCCGGGACGCAACCCTACGAGCAGTACTTC
CDR3aa: CASSGTQPYEQYF

abundance: few
v_gene: TRBV5-6
d_gene: NA
j_gene: TRBJ2-5
CDR3nt: TGTGCCAGCAGCTTGAAGCCTGCGGGGACCCAGTACTTC
CDR3aa: CASSLKPAGTQYF

abundance: NA
v_gene: TRBV12-3/TRBV12-4
d_gene: NA
j_gene: TRBJ1-2
CDR3nt: TGTGCCAGCAGTTCGACAAGGGGAGATGGCTACACCTTC
CDR3aa: CASSSTRGDGYTF

abundance: many
v_gene: TRBV7-3
d_gene: TRBD2
j_gene: TRBJ2-3
CDR3nt: TGTGCCAGCTCCCGGGGAGGGCCTACCACAGATACGCAGTATTTT
CDR3aa: CASSRGGPTTDTQYF

abundance: few
v_gene: TRBV28
d_gene: TRBD1
j_gene: TRBJ2-5
CDR3nt: TGTGCCAGCAGTTTCGCAGGACAGGGAGAGACCCAGTACTTC
CDR3aa: CASSFAGQGETQYF

abundance: NA
v_gene: TRBV19
d_gene: NA
j_gene: TRBJ2-7
CDR3nt: TGTGCCAGTAGTATAGGACGGGACTTCTACAATGAGCAGTACTTC
CDR3aa: CASSIGRDFYNEQYF

abundance: NA
v_gene: TRBV2
d_gene: TRBD1
j_gene: TRBJ1-1
CDR3nt: TGTGCCGGGACAGGAGTGAACACTGAAGCTTTCTTT
CDR3aa: CAGTGVNTEAFF

abundance: NA
v_gene: TRBV5-1
d_gene: TRBD2
j_gene: TRBJ2-7
CDR3nt: TGCGCCAGCAGCGGGGGAACTAGCGGACCTTCCTACGAGCAGTACTTC
CDR3aa: CASSGGTSGPSYEQYF

abundance: few
v_gene: TRBV5-1
d_gene: TRBD2
j_gene: TRBJ2-1
CDR3nt: TGCGCCAGCAGCTTGGAAGAAACGGAAGCGGGAACCTACAATGAGCAGTTCTTC
CDR3aa: CASSLEETEAGTYNEQFF

abundance: NA
v_gene: TRBV10-3
d_gene: NA
j_gene: TRBJ2-3
CDR3nt: TGTGCCACCAAAGGGGCGCTCGAGGGGACAGATACGCAGTATTTT
CDR3aa: CATKGALEGTDTQYF

abundance: many
v_gene: TRBV29-1
d_gene: TRBD1
j_gene: TRBJ2-7
CDR3nt: TGCAGCGTTGAACAGGGGGCGGGTGAGCAGTACTTC
CDR3aa: CSVEQGAGEQYF

abundance: NA
v_gene: TRBV5-1
d_gene: TRBD2
j_gene: TRBJ2-2
CDR3nt: TGCGCCAGCATCACTGGACTAGCGGGAAAGACCGGGGAGCTGTTTTTT
CDR3aa: CASITGLAGKTGELFF

abundance: few
v_gene: TRBV12-3/TRBV12-4
d_gene: TRBD1
j_gene: TRBJ1-5
CDR3nt: TGTGCCAGCAGTACAGGGGGTTCAAGCAATCAGCCCCAGCATTTT
CDR3aa: CASSTGGSSNQPQHF

abundance: NA
v_gene: TRBV2
d_gene: NA
j_gene: TRBJ1-5
CDR3nt: TGTGCCAGCACCGGCTATAGCAATCAGCCCCAGCATTTT
CDR3aa: CASTGYSNQPQHF

abundance: few
v_gene: TRBV12-3/TRBV12-4
d_gene: NA
j_gene: TRBJ1-6
CDR3nt: TGTGCCAGCAGACTGGACAGTTCACCCCTCCACTTT
CDR3aa: CASRLDSSPLHF

abundance: NA
v_gene: TRBV6-2/TRBV6-3
d_gene: NA
j_gene: TRBJ1-1
CDR3nt: TGTGCCAGCAGTTACTCCGGGGGCGCGAACACTGAAGCTTTCTTT
CDR3aa: CASSYSGGANTEAFF

abundance: NA
v_gene: TRBV7-2
d_gene: NA
j_gene: TRBJ2-3
CDR3nt: TGTGCCAGCAGCCCCGGACAGCCTGGGGCAGATACGCAGTATTTT
CDR3aa: CASSPGQPGADTQYF

abundance: NA
v_gene: TRBV5-1
d_gene: NA
j_gene: TRBJ1-1
CDR3nt: TGCGCCAGCAGTTGGCGGGGCGTGAACACTGAAGCTTTCTTT
CDR3aa: CASSWRGVNTEAFF

abundance: few
v_gene: TRBV7-3
d_gene: NA
j_gene: TRBJ2-5
CDR3nt: TGTGCCAGCAGCTCGACTAGGCCGGAGACCCAGTACTTC
CDR3aa: CASSSTRPETQYF

abundance: many
v_gene: TRBV28
d_gene: TRBD1
j_gene: TRBJ2-7
CDR3nt: TGTGCCAGCAGTCTTGTGACAGGGAATCGGGCGTACTTC
CDR3aa: CASSLVTGNRAYF

abundance: few
v_gene: TRBV6-2/TRBV6-3
d_gene: NA
j_gene: TRBJ1-1
CDR3nt: TGTGCCAGCAGTTACAGGGTGGGCACTGAAGCTTTCTTT
CDR3aa: CASSYRVGTEAFF

abundance: NA
v_gene: TRBV7-9
d_gene: NA
j_gene: TRBJ2-4
CDR3nt: TGTGCCAGCAGCTCGCGCCTAGTTGACGAGCGGTACTTC
CDR3aa: CASSSRLVDERYF

abundance: NA
v_gene: TRBV9
d_gene: NA
j_gene: TRBJ2-7
CDR3nt: TGTGCCAGCAGCGTATGGGTTAGCGGAGGCGAGCAGTACTTC
CDR3aa: CASSVWVSGGEQYF

abundance: few
v_gene: TRBV27
d_gene: TRBD1
j_gene: TRBJ2-1
CDR3nt: TGTGCCAGCAGTTTCACAGGGACAGGGGGCGGTCTACAGTTCTTC
CDR3aa: CASSFTGTGGGLQFF

abundance: NA
v_gene: TRBV6-5
d_gene: TRBD2
j_gene: TRBJ2-7
CDR3nt: TGCGCCAGCAGGACTAGCGGGGGACCTAAGCAGTACTTC
CDR3aa: CASRTSGGPKQYF